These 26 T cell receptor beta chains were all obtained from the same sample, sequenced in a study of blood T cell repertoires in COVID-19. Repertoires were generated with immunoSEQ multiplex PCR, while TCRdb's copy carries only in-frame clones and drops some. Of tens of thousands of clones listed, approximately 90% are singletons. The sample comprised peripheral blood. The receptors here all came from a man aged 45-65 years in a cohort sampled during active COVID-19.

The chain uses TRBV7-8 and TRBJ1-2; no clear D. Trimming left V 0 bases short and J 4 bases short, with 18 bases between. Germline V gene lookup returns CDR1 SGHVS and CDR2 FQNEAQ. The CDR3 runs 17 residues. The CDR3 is CASSLAGSERGIYGYTF. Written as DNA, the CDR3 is TGTGCCAGCAGCTTAGCAGGTTCCGAGCGGGGAATCTATGGCTACACCTTC.

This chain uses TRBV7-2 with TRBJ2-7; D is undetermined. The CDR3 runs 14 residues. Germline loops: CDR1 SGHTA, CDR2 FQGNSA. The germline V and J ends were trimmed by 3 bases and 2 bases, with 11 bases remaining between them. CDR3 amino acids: CASSLQKGAYEQYV. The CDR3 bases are TGTGCCAGCAGCTTGCAAAAAGGAGCCTACGAGCAGTACGTC.

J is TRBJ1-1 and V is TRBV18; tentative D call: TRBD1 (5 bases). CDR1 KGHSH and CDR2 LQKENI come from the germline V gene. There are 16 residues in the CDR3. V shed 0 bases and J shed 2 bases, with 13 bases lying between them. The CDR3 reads CASSPPSRGVNTEAFF. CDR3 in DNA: TGTGCCAGCTCACCACCCTCGCGGGGGGTAAACACTGAAGCTTTCTTT.

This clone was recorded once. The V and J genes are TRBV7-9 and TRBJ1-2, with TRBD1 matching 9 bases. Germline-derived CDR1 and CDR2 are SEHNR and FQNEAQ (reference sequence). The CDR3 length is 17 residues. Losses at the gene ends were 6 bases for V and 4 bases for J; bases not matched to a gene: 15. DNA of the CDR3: TGTGCCAGCAGGCCGGGGACAGGGAGAGGTTTTAGCTATGGCTACACCTTC. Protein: CASRPGTGRGFSYGYTF. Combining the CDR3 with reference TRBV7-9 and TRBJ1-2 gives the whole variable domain DTGVSQNPRHKITKRGQNVTFRCDPISEHNRLYWYRQTLGQGPEFLTYFQNEAQLEKSRLLSDRFSAERPKGSFSTLEIQRTEQGDSAMYLCASRPGTGRGFSYGYTFGSGTRLTVV.

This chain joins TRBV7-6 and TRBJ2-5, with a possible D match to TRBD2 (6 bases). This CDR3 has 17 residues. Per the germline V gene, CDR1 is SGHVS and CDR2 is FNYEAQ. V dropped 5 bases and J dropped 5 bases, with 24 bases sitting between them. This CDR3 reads CASSPSGGWGGGETQYF. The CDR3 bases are TGTGCCAGCAGCCCCAGTGGCGGTTGGGGAGGCGGGGAGACCCAGTACTTC.

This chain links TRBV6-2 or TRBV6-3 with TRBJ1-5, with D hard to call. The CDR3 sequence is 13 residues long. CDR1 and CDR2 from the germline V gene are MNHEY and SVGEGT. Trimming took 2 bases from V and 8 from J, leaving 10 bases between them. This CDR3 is CASSYEGGKPQHF. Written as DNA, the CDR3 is TGTGCCAGCAGTTACGAGGGAGGGAAGCCCCAGCATTTT.

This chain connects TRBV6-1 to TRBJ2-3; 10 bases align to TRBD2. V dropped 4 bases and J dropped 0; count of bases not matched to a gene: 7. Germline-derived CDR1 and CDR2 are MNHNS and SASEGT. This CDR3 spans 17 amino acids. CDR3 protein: CASSVSGLAESTDTQYF. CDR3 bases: TGTGCCAGCAGTGTAAGCGGACTAGCGGAGAGCACAGATACGCAGTATTTT.

In nucleotides, the CDR3 is TGTGCTAGTGGGGTGATCCGACAGCAATATACTAGCACAGATACGCAGTATTTT. It yields the protein CASGVIRQQYTSTDTQYF. This chain links TRBV12-5 with TRBJ2-3, with D possibly TRBD1 on 5 matching bases. V lost 6 bases to trimming and J lost 0 bases, with 22 bases between them. Germline lookup yields CDR1 LGHNT and CDR2 FRNRAP. The CDR3 runs to 18 residues.

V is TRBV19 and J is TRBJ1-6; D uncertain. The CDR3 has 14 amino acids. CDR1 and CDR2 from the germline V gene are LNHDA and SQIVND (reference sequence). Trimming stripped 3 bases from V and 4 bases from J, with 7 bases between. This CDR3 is CASSISVYNSPLHF. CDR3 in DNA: TGTGCCAGTAGTATTTCGGTATATAATTCACCCCTCCACTTT.

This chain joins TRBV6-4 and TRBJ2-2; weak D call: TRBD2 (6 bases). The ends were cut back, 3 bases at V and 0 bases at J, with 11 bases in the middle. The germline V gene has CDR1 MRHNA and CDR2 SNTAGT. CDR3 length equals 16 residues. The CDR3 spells CASSENSGTNTGELFF. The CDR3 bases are TGTGCCAGCAGTGAGAATAGCGGCACGAACACCGGGGAGCTGTTTTTT.

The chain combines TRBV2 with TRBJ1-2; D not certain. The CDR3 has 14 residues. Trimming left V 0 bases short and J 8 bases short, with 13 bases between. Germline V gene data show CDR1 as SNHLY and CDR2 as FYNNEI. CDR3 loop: CASSEAQSSGGYTF. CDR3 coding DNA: TGTGCCAGCAGTGAAGCGCAATCCTCGGGAGGCTACACCTTC.

As DNA, the CDR3 is TGTGCCAGCAGCGTTACTAGCGGCACAGATACGCAGTATTTT. Its protein product is CASSVTSGTDTQYF. The chain uses TRBV7-6 and TRBJ2-3; 7 bases agree with TRBD2. The CDR3 spans 14 residues. Germline CDR1 reads SGHVS; CDR2 reads FNYEAQ. The V gene end was trimmed by 5 bases and the J gene end by 1 base; junction bases not matched to a gene: 3.

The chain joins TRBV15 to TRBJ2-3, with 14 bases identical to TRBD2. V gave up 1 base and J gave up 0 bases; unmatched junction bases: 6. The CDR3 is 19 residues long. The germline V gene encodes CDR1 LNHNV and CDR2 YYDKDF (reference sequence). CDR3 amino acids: CATSRVRLAGGLSTDTQYF. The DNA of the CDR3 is TGTGCCACCAGCAGAGTTCGACTAGCGGGAGGGCTGAGCACAGATACGCAGTATTTT.

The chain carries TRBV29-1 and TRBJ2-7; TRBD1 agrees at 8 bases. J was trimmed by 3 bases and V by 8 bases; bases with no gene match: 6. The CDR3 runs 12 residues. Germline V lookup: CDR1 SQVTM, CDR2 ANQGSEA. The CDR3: CSFHGQGYEQYF. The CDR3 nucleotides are TGCAGCTTCCACGGACAGGGCTACGAGCAGTACTTC.

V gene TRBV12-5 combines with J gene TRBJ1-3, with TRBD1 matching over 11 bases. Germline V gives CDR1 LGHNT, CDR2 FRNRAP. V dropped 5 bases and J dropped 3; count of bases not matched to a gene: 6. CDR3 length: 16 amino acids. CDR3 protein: CASGLGQGAVGNTIYF. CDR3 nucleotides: TGTGCTAGTGGTCTCGGACAGGGGGCGGTTGGAAACACCATATATTTT.

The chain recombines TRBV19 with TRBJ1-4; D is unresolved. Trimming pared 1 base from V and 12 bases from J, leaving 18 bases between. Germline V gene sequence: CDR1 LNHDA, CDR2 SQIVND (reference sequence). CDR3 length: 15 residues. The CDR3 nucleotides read TGTGCCAGTAGTATAGGCCCAGGCCGATTTGACCAACTGTTTTTT. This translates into CASSIGPGRFDQLFF.

CDR3 region: CASSGKMTSLVETQYF. CDR3 in DNA: TGTGCCAGCAGCGGAAAGATGACTAGCTTAGTGGAGACCCAGTACTTC. The gene calls are TRBV5-4 and TRBJ2-5; 7 nucleotides agree with TRBD2. This CDR3 spans 16 amino acids. Germline CDR1 and CDR2: SGHNT and YYREEE (reference sequence). J gave up 5 bases and V 4 bases, and 14 bases lay outside the gene matches.

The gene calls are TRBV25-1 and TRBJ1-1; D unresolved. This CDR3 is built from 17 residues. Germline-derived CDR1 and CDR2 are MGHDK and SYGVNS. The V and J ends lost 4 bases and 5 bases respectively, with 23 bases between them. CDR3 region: CASSALTPGSAGTEAFF. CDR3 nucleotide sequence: TGTGCCAGCAGTGCCCTCACACCCGGGTCCGCTGGGACTGAAGCTTTCTTT.

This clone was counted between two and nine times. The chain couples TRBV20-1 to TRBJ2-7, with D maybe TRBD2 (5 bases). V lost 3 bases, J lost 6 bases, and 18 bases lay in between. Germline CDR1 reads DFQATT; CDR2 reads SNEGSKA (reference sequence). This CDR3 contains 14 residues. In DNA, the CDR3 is TGCAGTGCTAGTCTAGCCCCCACCGGGATCGAGCAGTACTTC. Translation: CSASLAPTGIEQYF.

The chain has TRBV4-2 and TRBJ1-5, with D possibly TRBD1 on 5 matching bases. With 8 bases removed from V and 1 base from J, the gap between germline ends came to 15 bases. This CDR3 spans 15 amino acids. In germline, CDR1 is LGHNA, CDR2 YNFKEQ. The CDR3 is CASSPSGGSNQPQHF. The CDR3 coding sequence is TGTGCCAGCTCACCCAGTGGGGGGAGCAATCAGCCCCAGCATTTT.

The chain's CDR3 is CASSIQGGLGTEAFF. CDR3 coding DNA: TGTGCCAGTAGTATCCAAGGGGGTTTGGGAACTGAAGCTTTCTTT. This rearrangement joins TRBV19 to TRBJ1-1; D perhaps matches TRBD1 (6 bases). With 3 bases removed from V and 5 bases from J, the gap between germline ends came to 16 bases. Germline V gene sequence: CDR1 LNHDA, CDR2 SQIVND (reference sequence). This CDR3 has 15 residues.

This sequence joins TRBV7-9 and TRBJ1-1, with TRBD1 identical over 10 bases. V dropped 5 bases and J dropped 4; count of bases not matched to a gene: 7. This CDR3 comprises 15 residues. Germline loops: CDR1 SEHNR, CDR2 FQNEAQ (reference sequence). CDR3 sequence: CASSPIGTGATEAFF. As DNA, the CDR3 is TGTGCCAGCAGCCCGATCGGGACAGGGGCCACTGAAGCTTTCTTT.

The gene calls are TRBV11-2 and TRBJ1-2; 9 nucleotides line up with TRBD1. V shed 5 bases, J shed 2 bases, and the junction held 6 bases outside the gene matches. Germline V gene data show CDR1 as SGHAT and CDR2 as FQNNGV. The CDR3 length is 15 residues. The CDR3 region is CASSLNRGLNYGYTF. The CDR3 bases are TGTGCCAGCAGCCTGAACAGGGGGCTGAACTATGGCTACACCTTC.

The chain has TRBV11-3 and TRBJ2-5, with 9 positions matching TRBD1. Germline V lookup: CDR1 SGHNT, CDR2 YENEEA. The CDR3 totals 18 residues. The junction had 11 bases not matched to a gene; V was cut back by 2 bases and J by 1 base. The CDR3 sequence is CASSLNFGTGRSQETQYF. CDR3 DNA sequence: TGTGCCAGCAGCTTAAATTTTGGGACAGGGCGTTCCCAAGAGACCCAGTACTTC.

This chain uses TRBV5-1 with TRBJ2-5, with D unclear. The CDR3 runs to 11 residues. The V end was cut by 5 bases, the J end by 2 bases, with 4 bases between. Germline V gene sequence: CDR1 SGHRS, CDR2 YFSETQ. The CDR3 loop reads CASSHQETQYF. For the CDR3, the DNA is TGCGCCAGCAGTCATCAAGAGACCCAGTACTTC.

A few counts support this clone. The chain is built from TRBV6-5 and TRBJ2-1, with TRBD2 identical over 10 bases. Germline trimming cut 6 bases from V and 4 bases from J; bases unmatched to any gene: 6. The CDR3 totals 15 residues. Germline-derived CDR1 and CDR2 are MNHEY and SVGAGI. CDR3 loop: CASSAGTSEYNEQFF. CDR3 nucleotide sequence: TGTGCCAGCAGCGCCGGGACTAGCGAGTACAATGAGCAGTTCTTC.